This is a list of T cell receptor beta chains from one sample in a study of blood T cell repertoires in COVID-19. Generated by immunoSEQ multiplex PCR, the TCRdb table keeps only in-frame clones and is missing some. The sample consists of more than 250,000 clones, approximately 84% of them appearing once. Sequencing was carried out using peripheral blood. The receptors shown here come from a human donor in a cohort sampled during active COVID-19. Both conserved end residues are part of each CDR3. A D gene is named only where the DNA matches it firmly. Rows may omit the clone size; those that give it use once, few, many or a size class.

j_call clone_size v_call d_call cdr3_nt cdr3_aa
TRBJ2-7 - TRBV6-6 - TGTGCCAGCACACGGCGGGAACACGAGCAGTACTTC CASTRREHEQYF
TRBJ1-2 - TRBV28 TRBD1 TGTGCCAGCAGTTTGGCCGACGTAACAGGGGTGACTGGCTACACCTTC CASSLADVTGVTGYTF
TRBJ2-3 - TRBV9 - TGTGCCAGCAGCGTAACTACACTCCACACAGATACGCAGTATTTT CASSVTTLHTDTQYF
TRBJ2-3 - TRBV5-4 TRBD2 TGTGCCAGCAGCCAAATAGCGGGGGGGCAGTCAGATACGCAGTATTTT CASSQIAGGQSDTQYF
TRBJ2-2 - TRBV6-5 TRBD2 TGTGCCAGCAGCCGGACTAGAACGAACACCGGGGAGCTGTTTTTT CASSRTRTNTGELFF
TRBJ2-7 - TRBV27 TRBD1 TGTGCCAGCAGTTTGACAGGGGGATTCTACGAGCAGTACTTC CASSLTGGFYEQYF
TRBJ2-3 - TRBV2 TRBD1 TGTGCCAGCAGTGCCGAGGGGGCGGACGATACGCAGTATTTT CASSAEGADDTQYF
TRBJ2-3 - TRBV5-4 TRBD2 TGTGCCAGCAGCCGGACTAGCCCTCCCGCAGATACGCAGTATTTT CASSRTSPPADTQYF
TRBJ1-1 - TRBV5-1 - TGCGCCAGCAGTGGAGGGCAGAACACTGAAGCTTTCTTT CASSGGQNTEAFF
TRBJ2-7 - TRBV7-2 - TGTGCCAGCAGCTTAGCGCGGGCTGAGCAGTACTTC CASSLARAEQYF
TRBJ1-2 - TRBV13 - TGTGCCAGCAGCTTTGGAGGATTAGGAGCTAACTATGGCTACACCTTC CASSFGGLGANYGYTF
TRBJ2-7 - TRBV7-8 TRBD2 TGTGCCAGCAGCCCCTTTATAATAGGTACTAGCGGGAGCGAGCAGTACTTC CASSPFIIGTSGSEQYF
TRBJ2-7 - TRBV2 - TGTGCCAGCAGAGGGGACAATTTTGACAGCATGGAGCAGTACTTC CASRGDNFDSMEQYF
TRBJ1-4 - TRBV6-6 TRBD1 TGTGCCAGCAGTTACTCGATGGAGAAGACAGGGGGAAAACTGTTTTTT CASSYSMEKTGGKLFF
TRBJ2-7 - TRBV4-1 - TGCGCCAGCAGCCAATATGCGGAATTCTACGAGCAGTACTTC CASSQYAEFYEQYF
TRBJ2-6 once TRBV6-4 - TGTGCCAGCAGTGAACAGGGTTCGGGGGCCAACGTCCTGACTTTC CASSEQGSGANVLTF
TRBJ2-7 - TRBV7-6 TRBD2 TGTGCCAGCAGCTTATCCGGGACTAGCGACGAGCAGTACTTC CASSLSGTSDEQYF
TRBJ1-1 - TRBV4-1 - TGCGCCAGCAGCTATATATCAGGCGTCACTGAAGCTTTCTTT CASSYISGVTEAFF
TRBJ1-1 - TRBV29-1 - TGCAGCACGCGACAGGTCTCTGAAGCTTTCTTT CSTRQVSEAFF
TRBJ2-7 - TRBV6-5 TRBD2 TGTGCCAGCATTCTTAGCGGGTTCTCCTACGAGCAGTACTTC CASILSGFSYEQYF
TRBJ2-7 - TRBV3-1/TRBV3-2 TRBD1 TGTGCCAGCAGCCCGACCGGGACAGGGGGTTCCGAGCAGTACTTC CASSPTGTGGSEQYF
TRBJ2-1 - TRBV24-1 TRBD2 TGTGCCACCAGTGATTTGGTAGCGGGGGCTTACAATGAGCAGTTCTTC CATSDLVAGAYNEQFF
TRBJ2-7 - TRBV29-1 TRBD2 TGCAGCGTTGTCCTCGGGGGGACTCGTGAGCAGTACTTC CSVVLGGTREQYF
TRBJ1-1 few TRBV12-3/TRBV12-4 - TGTGCCAGCAGTTTCGGGAGAACTGAAGCTTTCTTT CASSFGRTEAFF
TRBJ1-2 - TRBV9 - TGTGCCAGCAGCGTATCGGGGGAGGGGATGTATGGCTACACCTTC CASSVSGEGMYGYTF
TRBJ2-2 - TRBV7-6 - TGTGCCAGCAGCCCCGTGGGGGGAACGAACACCGGGGAGCTGTTTTTT CASSPVGGTNTGELFF
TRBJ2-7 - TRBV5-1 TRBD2 TGCGCCAGCAGCTTGGTAGCTGGGACTAGCGGGGGGCGGTTCTTC CASSLVAGTSGGRFF
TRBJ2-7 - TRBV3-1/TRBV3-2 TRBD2 TGTGCCAGCAGCCAAAGCCGGGGGGGGGACACCACCTACGAGCAGTACTTC CASSQSRGGDTTYEQYF
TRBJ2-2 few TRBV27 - TGTGCCAGCAGTTTAGCGGACACTTACACCGGGGAGCTGTTTTTT CASSLADTYTGELFF
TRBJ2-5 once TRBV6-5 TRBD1 TGTGCCAGCAGTTACCGACAGGGGGCTCAAGAGACCCAGTACTTC CASSYRQGAQETQYF
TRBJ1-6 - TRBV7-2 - TGTGCCAGCAGCTTAGTTAGGGGTGATCGTTCACCCCTCCACTTT CASSLVRGDRSPLHF
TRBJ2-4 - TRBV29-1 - TGCAGCGTTGACGAACACGCCAAAAACATTCAGTACTTC CSVDEHAKNIQYF
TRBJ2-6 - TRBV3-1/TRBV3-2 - TGTGCCAGCAGGGTAGGGGGCTCTGGGGCCAACGTCCTGACTTTC CASRVGGSGANVLTF
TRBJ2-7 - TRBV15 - TGTGCCACCAGCAGAGGAGGGTCTTCCTACGAGCAGTACTTC CATSRGGSSYEQYF
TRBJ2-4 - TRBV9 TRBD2 TGTGCCAGCAGCGTAGCACTAGCGAAGGGCATTCAGTACTTC CASSVALAKGIQYF
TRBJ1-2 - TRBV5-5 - TGTGCCAGCAGCTTGGGGTCAGGCGTTCCTTATGGCTACACCTTC CASSLGSGVPYGYTF
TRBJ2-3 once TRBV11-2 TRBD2 TGTGCCAGCAGCTTAGGGACCTACGGCGGGGGGCAAGGTGATACGCAGTATTTT CASSLGTYGGGQGDTQYF
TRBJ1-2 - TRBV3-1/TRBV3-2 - TGTGCCAGCAGCCAAGATCAACAGAGATATGGCTACACCTTC CASSQDQQRYGYTF
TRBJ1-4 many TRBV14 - TGTGCCAGCAGCCAAATGATTGGGGGCTCTTTTAATGAAAAACTGTTTTTT CASSQMIGGSFNEKLFF
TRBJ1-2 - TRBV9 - TGTGCCAGCAGCGTAGCTCCTAACTATGGCTACACCTTC CASSVAPNYGYTF
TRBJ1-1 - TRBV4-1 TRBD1 TGCGCCAGCAGCCTAAGGACAGGAGACTCGAACACTGAAGCTTTCTTT CASSLRTGDSNTEAFF
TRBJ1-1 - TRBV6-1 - TGTGCCAGCAGTGAAAGAGGGAACACTGAAGCTTTCTTT CASSERGNTEAFF
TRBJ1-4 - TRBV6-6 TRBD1 TGTGCCAGCAGTTACTCTGGGACAGGGGTTAATGAAAAACTGTTTTTT CASSYSGTGVNEKLFF